One sample yielded the 30 T cell receptor beta chains listed below, sequenced in a study of T-cell reconstitution after alpha-beta-depleted transplantation in children. Unique molecular identifiers were used to barcode this TCRbeta library. TCRdb re-called the PCR reads with MiXCR, one entry per CDR3 protein. The sample holds approximately 430,000 distinct CDR3 sequences; around 15% are singletons and the top ten take 29%. The material sequenced was PBMCs, mostly from graft donor cells, taken 360 days after TCRalphabeta/CD19-depleted stem cell transplant. The source of these receptors is a boy under three years old who had a stem cell transplant for Wiskott-Aldrich syndrome, so the T cells may come from the graft donor.

In its sample, this clonotype was seen a few times. V gene TRBV5-1 combines with J gene TRBJ2-2; D not certain. The length of the CDR3 is 13 residues. V lost 3 bases and J lost 2, with 5 bases in between. Germline V gives CDR1 SGHRS, CDR2 YFSETQ. In DNA, the CDR3 is TGCGCCAGCAGCTGGTACAACACCGGGGAGCTGTTTTTT. This sequence encodes CASSWYNTGELFF.

This clonotype has only a few counts. The V gene is TRBV5-1, the J gene TRBJ2-5; 11 bases map to TRBD1. Germline-derived CDR1 and CDR2 are SGHRS and YFSETQ. The trim removed 6 bases at V and 4 bases at J, leaving 8 bases unmatched. The CDR3 is made up of 15 amino acids. The DNA for the CDR3 is TGCGCCAGCAACCACGGACAGGGGGCTGCAGAGACCCAGTACTTC. Amino acids: CASNHGQGAAETQYF. Filled out from reference TRBV5-1 and TRBJ2-5, the complete variable domain reads KAGVTQTPRYLIKTRGQQVTLSCSPISGHRSVSWYQQTPGQGLQFLFEYFSETQRNKGNFPGRFSGRQFSNSRSEMNVSTLELGDSALYLCASNHGQGAAETQYFGPGTRLLVL.

This clonotype has at least ten counts. This chain links TRBV5-1 with TRBJ1-1, with 8 bases lining up with TRBD1. The V segment lost 4 bases and the J segment 5 bases; nucleotides outside the gene matches: 7. CDR1 and CDR2 from the germline V gene are SGHRS and YFSETQ. This CDR3 has 14 residues. The CDR3 DNA sequence: TGCGCCAGCAGCCCCGGGACAGGCTGGACTGAAGCTTTCTTT. The encoded protein is CASSPGTGWTEAFF.

This clonotype was detected many times. The chain has TRBV7-9 and TRBJ2-1; TRBD1 might be the D (5 bases). The V and J ends lost 2 bases and 6 bases respectively, with 8 bases between them. The germline V gene encodes CDR1 SEHNR and CDR2 FQNEAQ (reference sequence). This CDR3 is built from 13 residues. CDR3 in amino acids: CASSLWQGNEQFF. The CDR3 DNA sequence: TGTGCCAGCAGCTTATGGCAGGGCAATGAGCAGTTCTTC.

The chain recombines TRBV24-1 with TRBJ2-5, with 13 bases matching TRBD2. The CDR3 spans 19 residues. The germline V gene encodes CDR1 KGHDR and CDR2 SFDVKD. Trimming removed 3 bases from V and 5 bases from J; junction bases left unmatched: 14. CDR3 protein: CATSDPPGLAGASGETQYF. The CDR3 DNA reads as TGTGCCACCAGTGATCCCCCTGGACTAGCGGGGGCCTCAGGGGAGACCCAGTACTTC.

This chain joins TRBV5-1 and TRBJ2-3, with D perhaps matching TRBD1 (6 bases). Germline CDR1 and CDR2: SGHRS and YFSETQ. V was trimmed by 3 bases and J by 0 bases, leaving 11 bases between them. The CDR3 is 15 amino acids. Here the CDR3 DNA reads TGCGCCAGCAGCTCCCTGACAGGAAGCACAGATACGCAGTATTTT. Translated, it gives CASSSLTGSTDTQYF.

This clonotype appeared a few times. The chain uses TRBV4-3 and TRBJ2-7; 8 bases are shared with TRBD1. Germline CDR1 reads LGHNA; CDR2 reads YSLEER. The CDR3 loop spans 14 amino acids. V lost 4 bases to trimming and J lost 12 bases; unmatched junction nucleotides: 14. The CDR3 here is CASSPQPGQVPWYF. CDR3 DNA: TGCGCCAGCAGCCCGCAACCGGGACAGGTACCCTGGTACTTC.

The V and J genes are TRBV9 and TRBJ2-2, with D possibly being TRBD1 (5 bases). The CDR3 has 14 amino acids. V lost 5 bases and J 0 bases, leaving 8 bases between the germline ends. CDR1 is SGDLS, CDR2 YYNGEE, per germline. The CDR3, as DNA: TGTGCCAGCAGTAGGACAACGAACACCGGGGAGCTGTTTTTT. Its translation: CASSRTTNTGELFF.

This clonotype was recorded a few times. The rearrangement joins TRBV4-3 to TRBJ2-3; TRBD2 matches at 12 bases. The CDR3 has 16 amino acids. The trim removed 4 bases at V and 6 bases at J, leaving 8 bases unmatched. Germline V gene data show CDR1 as LGHNA and CDR2 as YSLEER. The CDR3 DNA sequence: TGCGCCAGCAGCCCAGGGGCTAGCGGGAGGGGGGATACGCAGTATTTT. This codes for CASSPGASGRGDTQYF.

The CDR3 loop reads CSAVTVPSNQPQHF. In DNA form, the CDR3 reads TGCAGTGCTGTGACAGTCCCTAGCAATCAGCCCCAGCATTTT. The chain couples TRBV20-1 to TRBJ1-5; possible D gene TRBD1, 5 bases. This CDR3 comprises 14 residues. Trimming took 5 bases from V and 0 from J, leaving 11 bases between them. Germline CDR1 DFQATT, CDR2 SNEGSKA (reference sequence).

The rearrangement joins TRBV24-1 to TRBJ2-5, with TRBD2 identical over 8 bases. This CDR3 comprises 15 residues. The germline CDR1 and CDR2 sequences are KGHDR and SFDVKD. V shed 7 bases, J shed 5 bases, and the junction held 11 bases outside the gene matches. The CDR3 reads CATSGGSGRGETQYF. CDR3 DNA: TGTGCCACCAGCGGGGGAAGCGGGAGAGGGGAGACCCAGTACTTC.

This clonotype was recorded a few times. V is TRBV15 and J is TRBJ2-3, with D possibly being TRBD1 (5 bases). This CDR3 has 15 residues. The germline V gene encodes CDR1 LNHNV and CDR2 YYDKDF (reference sequence). The ends were cut back, 5 bases at V and 1 base at J, with 13 bases in the middle. CDR3 DNA sequence: TGTGCCACCAGCGCGTTTAAAGGGGGCACAGATACGCAGTATTTT. Protein sequence: CATSAFKGGTDTQYF.

The chain joins TRBV29-1 to TRBJ2-3; 10 bases fit TRBD2. CDR3 length equals 14 residues. Looked up from germline, CDR1 is SQVTM and CDR2 is ANQGSEA. V gave up 8 bases and J gave up 3 bases; unmatched junction bases: 8. The CDR3 region is CSIGLAVGTDTQYF. CDR3 DNA: TGCAGCATCGGACTAGCGGTGGGGACAGATACGCAGTATTTT.

The chain combines TRBV12-3 or TRBV12-4 with TRBJ1-5, with D possibly matching TRBD1 (5 bases). V lost 5 bases and J lost 5, with 16 bases in between. There are 15 residues in the CDR3. CDR3 nucleotides: TGTGCCAGCAGTCCCCTTTACGGGGGAGATCAGCCCCAGCATTTT. Its translation is CASSPLYGGDQPQHF.

This clonotype has only a few counts. The chain carries TRBV7-9 and TRBJ1-1, with 9 bases that match TRBD1. This CDR3 contains 15 residues. CDR1 is SEHNR, CDR2 FQNEAQ, per germline (reference sequence). Losses at the gene ends were 5 bases for V and 9 bases for J; bases not matched to a gene: 13. The CDR3 bases are TGTGCCAGCAGCCATACCGGGACAGGGAGGAAAAAAGCTTTCTTT. It specifies CASSHTGTGRKKAFF.

Only a few counts were recorded for this clonotype. The rearrangement uses TRBV29-1 and TRBJ2-5; 7 positions agree with TRBD2. Trimming at V came to 8 bases and at J to 5 bases, leaving 8 bases not matched to a gene. This CDR3 is built from 12 residues. Germline assignment: CDR1 SQVTM and CDR2 ANQGSEA. The DNA of the CDR3 is TGCAGCACCAGACTAGCCCCGGAGACCCAGTACTTC. It codes for CSTRLAPETQYF.

The genes are TRBV7-2 and TRBJ2-2, with D maybe TRBD1 (6 bases). This CDR3 region has 17 residues. V was pared by 7 bases and J by 4 bases, with 22 bases between. Germline lookup yields CDR1 SGHTA and CDR2 FQGNSA. The CDR3 here is CASTWRLGARITGELFF. The CDR3 DNA is TGTGCCAGCACTTGGCGGTTGGGGGCGCGGATCACCGGGGAGCTGTTTTTT.

The sample holds a few counts of this clonotype. V usage is TRBV6-2 or TRBV6-3 and J usage is TRBJ2-7, with D unclear. V lost 0 bases to trimming and J lost 1 base, with 13 bases between them. This CDR3 spans 16 amino acids. Germline CDR1 and CDR2: MNHEY and SVGEGT. The CDR3 DNA is TGTGCCAGCAGTTACTCCTTGATTAGCTTATCCTACGAGCAGTACTTC. It is translated as CASSYSLISLSYEQYF.

This clonotype came up many times. The rearrangement joins TRBV12-3 or TRBV12-4 to TRBJ2-3, with 10 positions matching TRBD2. With 3 bases clipped from V and 2 bases from J, the junction kept 8 bases outside the gene matches. The CDR3 is 17 amino acids. CDR3 in amino acids: CASSLRISGGYTDTQYF. In DNA form, the CDR3 reads TGTGCCAGCAGTTTGCGGATTAGCGGGGGGTACACAGATACGCAGTATTTT.

The chain couples TRBV11-2 to TRBJ1-4; D uncertain. V lost 2 bases and J 4 bases, leaving 11 bases between the germline ends. The CDR3 covers 15 residues. Germline V gene data show CDR1 as SGHAT and CDR2 as FQNNGV. In DNA form, the CDR3 reads TGTGCCAGCAGCTTAAGCGGGATGGTTAATGAAAAACTGTTTTTT. This sequence encodes CASSLSGMVNEKLFF.

V and J are TRBV5-1 and TRBJ2-3, with TRBD2 matching 9 bases. The CDR3 is 16 residues long. V lost 3 bases, J lost 2 bases, and 7 bases stayed unmatched. From germline, CDR1 is SGHRS and CDR2 YFSETQ. In DNA form, the CDR3 reads TGCGCCAGCAGCTCTTCGGGGACTAGCTCCACAGATACGCAGTATTTT. Its protein product is CASSSSGTSSTDTQYF.

This clonotype was recorded a few times. The chain is built from TRBV12-3 or TRBV12-4 and TRBJ2-3; D gene uncertain. The CDR3 extends over 13 amino acids. V lost 3 bases and J lost 5, with 9 bases in between. The CDR3: CASSLGRRDTQYF. CDR3 coding DNA: TGTGCCAGCAGTTTGGGCAGGAGAGATACGCAGTATTTT.

This rearrangement joins TRBV15 to TRBJ2-4; the D is unclear. Trimming took 0 bases from V and 11 from J, leaving 17 bases between them. Per germline, CDR1 LNHNV and CDR2 YYDKDF (reference sequence). The CDR3 runs 15 residues. The CDR3 loop is CATSRDSTSPPLQYF. The CDR3 nucleotides read TGTGCCACCAGCAGAGATTCGACCTCTCCCCCCCTTCAGTACTTC.

This clonotype was counted between two and nine times. This chain connects TRBV4-1 to TRBJ1-6; perhaps TRBD1 as D (6 bases). CDR1 and CDR2 from the germline V gene are MGHRA and YSYEKL. This CDR3 has 15 amino acids. The V gene lost 0 bases and the J gene lost 10 bases, with 13 bases spanning the gap. CDR3 protein: CASSQDLYRVSPLHF. The CDR3 DNA reads TGCGCCAGCAGCCAAGATCTCTACAGGGTCTCACCCCTCCACTTT.

This clonotype appeared a few times. This chain links TRBV10-3 with TRBJ2-5; TRBD1 or TRBD2 may be the D gene (5 bases each). The CDR3 sequence is 13 residues long. CDR1 ENHRY and CDR2 SYGVKD come from the germline V gene. Trimming cost V 7 bases and J 5 bases, with 14 bases left between them. The CDR3 nucleotides read TGTGCCATCAACCGTATCAGGGAGGAGACCCAGTACTTC. Protein sequence: CAINRIREETQYF.

The chain joins TRBV18 to TRBJ2-7, with 12 positions matching TRBD1. The CDR3 is 14 amino acids. Trimming at V came to 5 bases and at J to 6 bases, leaving 5 bases not matched to a gene. The germline CDR1 and CDR2 sequences are KGHSH and LQKENI. CDR3 sequence: CASSMGQGASEQYF. CDR3 DNA sequence: TGTGCCAGCTCAATGGGACAGGGGGCGAGCGAGCAGTACTTC.

In this sample, this clonotype turned up a few times. This chain connects TRBV7-9 to TRBJ2-1; 12 positions agree with TRBD1. The junction had 8 bases not matched to a gene; V was cut back by 6 bases and J by 8 bases. Germline assignment: CDR1 SEHNR and CDR2 FQNEAQ (reference sequence). The CDR3 spans 15 residues. CDR3 region: CASSSTGTGGDEQFF. CDR3 DNA: TGTGCCAGCAGTTCCACCGGGACAGGGGGCGATGAGCAGTTCTTC.

V and J are TRBV24-1 and TRBJ1-2; D may be TRBD1 (6 bases). The CDR3 has 15 amino acids. Trimming took off 4 bases at V and 6 bases at J, with 17 bases between the two ends. From germline, CDR1 is KGHDR and CDR2 SFDVKD. The CDR3 spells CATSEQDRSSDGYTF. The CDR3, as DNA: TGTGCCACCAGTGAGCAGGACAGATCTTCCGATGGCTACACCTTC.

The V gene is TRBV11-2, the J gene TRBJ2-3; D unclear. The CDR3 spans 15 residues. CDR1 is SGHAT, CDR2 FQNNGV, per germline. V lost 5 bases to trimming and J lost 0 bases, with 12 bases between them. The DNA of the CDR3 is TGTGCCAGCAGCCCACCGATTCGAAGCACAGATACGCAGTATTTT. As protein: CASSPPIRSTDTQYF.

J is TRBJ2-6 and V is TRBV29-1; D unclear. The V gene lost 3 bases and the J gene lost 0 bases, with 6 bases spanning the gap. Germline V gene data show CDR1 as SQVTM and CDR2 as ANQGSEA. The CDR3 covers 14 residues. CDR3 sequence reads: CSVEGTSGANVLTF. The DNA for the CDR3 is TGCAGCGTTGAGGGAACCTCTGGGGCCAACGTCCTGACTTTC. Variable domain in full (rest from reference TRBV29-1 and TRBJ2-6): SAVISQKPSRDICQRGTSLTIQCQVDSQVTMMFWYRQQPGQSLTLIATANQGSEATYESGFVIDKFPISRPNLTFSTLTVSNMSPEDSSIYLCSVEGTSGANVLTFGAGSRLTVL.